This TCR beta chain was captured by sequencing in a study of cytomegalovirus exposure and HLA in healthy donors. The study drew the donors from its approximately 130-subject validation cohort, separate from the 666-subject first cohort. The CDR3 is 16 residues long. Germline values: CDR1 MDHEN, CDR2 SYDVKM. V was pared by 3 bases and J by 7 bases, with 13 bases of the junction left unmatched. This clone was picked up one time. Method: immunoSEQ multiplex PCR; TCRdb's copy keeps in-frame clones and lacks some. The sample contains about 280,000 clones, approximately 87% of which appear only once. The source is a woman younger than 30 in good health and CMV-seronegative. The chain uses TRBV28 and TRBJ2-7; 9 positions match TRBD1. Sequencing was done on a sample of PBMCs. The CDR3 nucleotides are TGTGCCAGCAGTTTGACTTTGGGACAGGGCGTCTGGGAGCAGTACTTC. The encoded protein is CASSLTLGQGVWEQYF.